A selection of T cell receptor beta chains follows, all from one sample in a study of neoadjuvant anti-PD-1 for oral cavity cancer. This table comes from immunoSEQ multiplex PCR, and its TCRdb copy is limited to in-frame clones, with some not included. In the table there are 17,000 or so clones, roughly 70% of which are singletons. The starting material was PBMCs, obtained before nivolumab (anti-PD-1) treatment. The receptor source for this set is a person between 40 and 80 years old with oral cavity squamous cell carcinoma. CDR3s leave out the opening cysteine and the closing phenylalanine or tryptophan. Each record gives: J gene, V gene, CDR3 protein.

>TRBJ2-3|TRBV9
ASSVVAGGRDTQY
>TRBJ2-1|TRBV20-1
SASPYNEQF
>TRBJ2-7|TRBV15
ATSREGLGYEQY
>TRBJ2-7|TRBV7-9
ASSSFTGTFASYEQY
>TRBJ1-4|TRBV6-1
ASNSGTGQEKLF
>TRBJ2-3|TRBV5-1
ASRHRIGSTDTQY
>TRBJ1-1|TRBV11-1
ASSLAGGEAF
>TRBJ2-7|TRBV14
ASSQGTGLAGGEQY
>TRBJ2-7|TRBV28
ASSSVRRREQY
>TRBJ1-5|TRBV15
ATSRDRQGDQPQH
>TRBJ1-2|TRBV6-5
ASSRAPGNGYT
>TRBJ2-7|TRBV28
ASTSLTSGYEQY
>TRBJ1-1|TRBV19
ASSIRQKPNTEAF
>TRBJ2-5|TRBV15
ATSRDRLAQY
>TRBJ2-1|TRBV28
ASSPHGRGYNEQF
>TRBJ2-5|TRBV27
ASSLVFGETQY
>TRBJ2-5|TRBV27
ASSLDGETQY
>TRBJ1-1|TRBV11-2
ASSLDLRGTEAF
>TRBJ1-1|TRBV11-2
ASSILLGQDTEAF
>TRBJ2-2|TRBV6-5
ASSYSTGELF
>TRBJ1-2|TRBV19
ASKETYGYT
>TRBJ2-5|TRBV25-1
ASSETGPGETQY
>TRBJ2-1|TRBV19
ASGVTKNEQF
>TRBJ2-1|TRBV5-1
ASSLGPGPRDNEQF
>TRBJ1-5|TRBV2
ASSGTGGQPQH
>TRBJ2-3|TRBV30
AWSAVTDTQY
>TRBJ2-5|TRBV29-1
SADGDGRSQY
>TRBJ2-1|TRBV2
ASSERGLEQF
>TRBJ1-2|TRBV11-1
ASSLEGIGGYT
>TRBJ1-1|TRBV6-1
ASSTGATEAF
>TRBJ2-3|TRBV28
ASSALGRDTQY
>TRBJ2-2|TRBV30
AWRRQGADGELF
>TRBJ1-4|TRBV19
ASSIAPGEKLF
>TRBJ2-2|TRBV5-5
ASRLGQGATGELF
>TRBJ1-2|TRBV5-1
ASSGTGVHGYT
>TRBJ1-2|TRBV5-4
ASSLSGQGGNYGYT
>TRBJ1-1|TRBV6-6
ASSYSVTGGGTEAF
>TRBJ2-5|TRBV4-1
ASSRTSGQETQY
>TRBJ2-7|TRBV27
ASSTSTGSLIYEQY
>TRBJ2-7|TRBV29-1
SAQGQTSYEQY
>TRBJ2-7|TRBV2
ASSEYGGLYEQY
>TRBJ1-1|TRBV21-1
ASSKGGHLNTEAF
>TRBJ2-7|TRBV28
ASSFSGGTGPQY
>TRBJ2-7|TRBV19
ASSRGLAGADQY
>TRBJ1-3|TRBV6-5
ASSYSASGDTIY
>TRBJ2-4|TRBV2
ASAGPSTKNIQY
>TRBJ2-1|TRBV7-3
ASSLSMSSYNEQF
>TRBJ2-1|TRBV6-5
ASSYPRDRAYNEQF
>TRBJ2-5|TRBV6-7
ASSQGRGETQY
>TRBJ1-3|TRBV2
ALGAESAGTIY
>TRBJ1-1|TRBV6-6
ASSPTGKAEAF
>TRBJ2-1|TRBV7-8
ASSSPGLAGAGEQF
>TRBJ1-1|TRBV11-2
ASRPTGSGTEAF
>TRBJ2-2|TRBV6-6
ASSYSRQGYGELF